This T cell receptor beta chain is from a study of T cell repertoires in cytomegalovirus infection. MiXCR was run by TCRdb on the reads, yielding one entry per CDR3 protein. The sample lists 70,000 to 75,000 distinct CDR3 sequences, 4% occurring once. This clonotype was seen ten or more times. This TCR was recovered from a human donor in good health (CMV status not recorded). Some clones in this sample may be carry-over from other donors' samples. Sample: PBMCs.

The CDR3 loop is CASRGTAFYNEQFF. The CDR3 DNA reads as TGTGCCAGCCGTGGGACAGCTTTCTACAATGAGCAGTTCTTC. The chain recombines TRBV11-2 with TRBJ2-1, with 7 positions matching TRBD1. V trimming: 8 bases; J trimming: 3 bases; junction bases outside the gene matches: 7. Germline assignment: CDR1 SGHAT and CDR2 FQNNGV. The CDR3 spans 14 residues.